One sample yielded the 21 T cell receptor beta chains listed below, sequenced in a study of beta chain features in type 1 diabetes. Whole-study results and caveats: Patients with Type 1 diabetes showed moderately but significantly shorter TCRB CDR3s in all four CD4+ subsets.

No antigen has been identified for these receptors. The investigators reverse transcribed all of the isolated RNA, so they sequenced expressed TCRB transcripts. Clones were read by immunoSEQ multiplex PCR, and TCRdb kept only the in-frame ones, dropping some. The table includes some 27,000 clones, roughly 61% detected once. Sequencing input: Tregs from blood. These receptors came from a woman in her twenties or thirties with type 1 diabetes.

The chain is built from TRBV21-1 and TRBJ2-5; the D segment call TRBD2 is taken from the table without a DNA check. TRBV21-1 corresponds to a pseudogene. CDR3 length: 17 residues. CDR3 DNA: TGTGCCAGCAGCAAAGGCAGGACTAGCGTAATCCAAGAGACCCAGTACTTC. Its translation is CASSKGRTSVIQETQYF.

The chain combines TRBV7-3 with TRBJ2-1; the match to TRBD2 covers 8 bases. Germline V CDR1 and CDR2: SGHTA, FQGTGA. This CDR3 is built from 16 residues. The junction had 4 bases not matched to a gene; V was cut back by 1 base and J by 2 bases. The CDR3 sequence is CASSLKPGGAYNEQFF. Here the CDR3 DNA reads TGTGCCAGCAGCTTAAAGCCGGGAGGGGCCTACAATGAGCAGTTCTTC.

The chain links TRBV7-9 to TRBJ2-1, with D possibly being TRBD1 (5 bases). Germline CDR1 SEHNR, CDR2 FQNEAQ (reference sequence). With 2 bases removed from V and 9 bases from J, the gap between germline ends came to 14 bases. CDR3 size: 14 residues. The CDR3 protein is CASSLSYGAGEQFF. The CDR3 coding sequence is TGTGCCAGCAGCTTATCATATGGGGCCGGTGAGCAGTTCTTC. Looking up the rest from reference TRBV7-9 and TRBJ2-1 gives the full variable domain: DTGVSQNPRHKITKRGQNVTFRCDPISEHNRLYWYRQTLGQGPEFLTYFQNEAQLEKSRLLSDRFSAERPKGSFSTLEIQRTEQGDSAMYLCASSLSYGAGEQFFGPGTRLTVL.

The chain links TRBV10-2 to TRBJ1-2; TRBD1 aligns across 8 bases. The J segment lost 4 bases and the V segment lost 6 bases, leaving 7 bases of the junction unmatched. CDR1 and CDR2 (germline): WSHSY, SAAADI. The CDR3 contains 14 residues. For the CDR3, the DNA is TGCGCCAGCAGGGCGACAGGGGCGAGCTATGGCTACACCTTC. It translates to CASRATGASYGYTF.

The J gene is TRBJ1-6, the V gene TRBV5-6, with TRBD1 as a possible D gene (5 bases). This CDR3 is 14 amino acids long. In germline, CDR1 is SGHDT, CDR2 YYEEEE. Deletions cut 0 bases from V and 8 bases from J, with 9 bases between. The chain's CDR3 is CASSLGQGDSPLHF. The CDR3 coding sequence is TGTGCCAGCAGCTTGGGGCAGGGCGATTCACCCCTCCACTTT.

The gene calls are TRBV2 and TRBJ2-3, with 7 positions matching TRBD2. The V gene end was trimmed by 3 bases and the J gene end by 2 bases; junction bases not matched to a gene: 5. CDR1 is SNHLY, CDR2 FYNNEI, per germline. The CDR3 runs 15 residues. The CDR3 region has the DNA TGTGCCAGCAGTGACCAGCGGGGTTACACAGATACGCAGTATTTT. This sequence encodes CASSDQRGYTDTQYF.

The chain couples TRBV7-2 to TRBJ2-5; 7 bases map to TRBD2. CDR1 and CDR2 (germline): SGHTA, FQGNSA. The CDR3 extends over 14 amino acids. V lost 5 bases to trimming and J lost 4 bases; unmatched junction nucleotides: 7. DNA for the CDR3: TGTGCCAGCAGCACGGGACTAACTTTAGAGACCCAGTACTTC. This codes for CASSTGLTLETQYF.

Here the CDR3 DNA reads TGTGCCAGCAGCTTAGCGACAGGGAAAGGGGGTTATGGCTACACCTTC. This sequence encodes CASSLATGKGGYGYTF. V and J are TRBV7-8 and TRBJ1-2; the match to TRBD1 covers 7 bases. The J segment lost 5 bases and the V segment lost 0 bases, leaving 9 bases of the junction unmatched. The CDR3 spans 16 residues. CDR1 is SGHVS and CDR2 is FQNEAQ in the germline V gene.

The V call is TRBV5-1, the J call TRBJ2-1, with TRBD2 identical over 10 bases. The V gene's germline CDR1 is SGHRS and CDR2 YFSETQ. With 3 bases clipped from V and 3 bases from J, the junction kept 12 bases outside the gene matches. This CDR3 is built from 18 residues. DNA for the CDR3: TGCGCCAGCAGCTCAACCTCTCCTTTAGCGGGAGGCTACAATGAGCAGTTCTTC. Protein product: CASSSTSPLAGGYNEQFF.

Only a few counts were recorded for this clone. This chain uses TRBV6-5 with TRBJ2-5, with 7 bases that match TRBD1. The CDR3 spans 13 residues. V lost 5 bases to trimming and J lost 3 bases; unmatched junction nucleotides: 3. Germline-derived CDR1 and CDR2 are MNHEY and SVGAGI. CDR3 nucleotide sequence: TGTGCCAGCAGTGTTGGGACAGAAGAGACCCAGTACTTC. The encoded protein is CASSVGTEETQYF.

The rearrangement uses TRBV5-1 and TRBJ2-7; D may be TRBD1 (6 bases). V gave up 0 bases and J gave up 3 bases, with 10 bases separating them. The CDR3 loop spans 14 amino acids. Germline-derived CDR1 and CDR2 are SGHRS and YFSETQ. CDR3 nucleotide sequence: TGCGCCAGCAGCTTGGCACAGGGATTCTACGAGCAGTACTTC. Translating gives CASSLAQGFYEQYF.

The chain has TRBV7-9 and TRBJ2-2; D call uncertain. This CDR3 spans 14 amino acids. Germline values: CDR1 SEHNR, CDR2 FQNEAQ (reference sequence). V shed 10 bases and J shed 0 bases, with 12 bases lying between them. The CDR3 is CATTQESNTGELFF. DNA for the CDR3: TGTGCCACCACCCAGGAATCGAACACCGGGGAGCTGTTTTTT. The full variable domain, in which reference TRBV7-9 and TRBJ2-2 provide the parts outside the CDR3, is DTGVSQNPRHKITKRGQNVTFRCDPISEHNRLYWYRQTLGQGPEFLTYFQNEAQLEKSRLLSDRFSAERPKGSFSTLEIQRTEQGDSAMYLCATTQESNTGELFFGEGSRLTVL.

This clone was found a few times. V usage is TRBV14 and J usage is TRBJ1-3, with D possibly being TRBD1 (5 bases). Germline CDR1 and CDR2: SGHDN and FVKESK. The length of the CDR3 is 14 residues. V was pared by 4 bases and J by 4 bases, with 11 bases between. CDR3 residues: CASSPRVKGNTIYF. The CDR3 DNA sequence: TGTGCCAGCAGCCCCAGGGTGAAAGGAAACACCATATATTTT.

V usage is TRBV5-1 and J usage is TRBJ2-1; weak D call: TRBD1 (5 bases). V was pared by 3 bases and J by 7 bases, with 23 bases between. CDR3 length: 17 residues. Germline V gene sequence: CDR1 SGHRS, CDR2 YFSETQ. CDR3 protein: CASSSYRSTVALNEQFF. CDR3 DNA sequence: TGCGCCAGCAGCTCCTACCGCTCGACAGTTGCCCTTAATGAGCAGTTCTTC.

The V gene is TRBV5-6, the J gene TRBJ2-7, with 8 bases lining up with TRBD2. Germline V gives CDR1 SGHDT, CDR2 YYEEEE. Germline trimming cut 4 bases from V and 3 bases from J; bases unmatched to any gene: 6. The CDR3 runs 14 residues. CDR3 amino acids: CASSRGGGHYEQYF. CDR3 in DNA: TGTGCCAGCAGCCGGGGGGGTGGACACTACGAGCAGTACTTC.

V gene TRBV5-1 combines with J gene TRBJ2-3; tentatively, D is TRBD1 (5 bases). The germline gives CDR1 SGHRS, CDR2 YFSETQ. The CDR3 consists of 15 residues. Trimming took 1 base from V and 0 from J, leaving 9 bases between them. Here the CDR3 reads CASSLNRGSTDTQYF. DNA of the CDR3: TGCGCCAGCAGCTTGAATAGGGGTAGCACAGATACGCAGTATTTT.

The chain links TRBV11-2 to TRBJ2-7; 10 bases match TRBD2. CDR3 length equals 14 residues. After removal of 6 bases from V and 0 bases from J, the junction contained 2 bases not matched to a gene. Germline CDR1 and CDR2: SGHAT and FQNNGV. The CDR3 region has the DNA TGTGCCAGCAGGAGACTAGCGGGCTCCTACGAGCAGTACTTC. This encodes CASRRLAGSYEQYF.

This rearrangement joins TRBV7-6 to TRBJ1-3; D unclear. This CDR3 comprises 13 residues. From germline, CDR1 is SGHVS and CDR2 FNYEAQ. The germline V and J ends were trimmed by 2 bases and 0 bases, with 2 bases remaining between them. The CDR3 DNA is TGTGCCAGCAGCTTACACTCTGGAAACACCATATATTTT. Translation: CASSLHSGNTIYF.

About this clone itself: The junction departs from the called germline gene at one end, perhaps through a read error. In DNA, the CDR3 is TGTGCTAGCAGCTTGGGACTAGCGGGAGAGGATACGCAGTATTTT. Amino acids: CASSLGLAGEDTQYF. V is TRBV7-7 and J is TRBJ2-3; 14 positions match TRBD2. CDR1 is SSHAT and CDR2 is FNYEAQ in the germline V gene (reference sequence). The CDR3 is 15 residues long.

The chain is built from TRBV29-1 and TRBJ1-1; 9 bases are shared with TRBD1. The CDR3 spans 16 residues. After removal of 5 bases from V and 1 base from J, the junction contained 11 bases not matched to a gene. Germline V gene data show CDR1 as SQVTM and CDR2 as ANQGSEA. This CDR3 reads CSVWATGGNTNTEAFF. CDR3 DNA sequence: TGCAGCGTTTGGGCCACAGGGGGCAATACGAACACTGAAGCTTTCTTT.

The rearrangement joins TRBV6-1 to TRBJ2-1; 8 nucleotides line up with TRBD1. Trimming removed 0 bases from V and 4 bases from J; junction bases left unmatched: 5. CDR3 length equals 16 residues. From germline, CDR1 is MNHNS and CDR2 SASEGT. DNA for the CDR3: TGTGCCAGCAGTGAAGCCCCGGGACAGGATTACAATGAGCAGTTCTTC. Translation: CASSEAPGQDYNEQFF.